Listed here are 31 T cell receptor beta chains from one sample, sequenced in a study of control samples from healthy donors and cancer patients. Measured with immunoSEQ multiplex PCR; TCRdb has only the in-frame clones, and not every one. The table lists 120,000 to 150,000 clones, under 90% of them singletons. The specimen sequenced was blood. The receptors here all came from a man aged 25-45 years in good health.

Comments on this clone: The CDR3 ends on some other residue instead of the conserved phenylalanine or tryptophan, so this is likely a read error. No DNA is shown, since the ends of the CDR3 on it are uncertain; the CDR3 is the one TCRdb lists. The chain uses TRBV14 and TRBJ2-7; the D call TRBD1 from the table was never checked on the DNA. Germline V gene sequence: CDR1 SGHDN, CDR2 FVKESK. The CDR3 spans 8 amino acids, including both terminal residues. This chain's CDR3 is CASSQVGR.

The rearrangement uses TRBV19 and TRBJ1-4; 10 nucleotides match TRBD1. V lost 9 bases, J lost 4 bases, and 14 bases stayed unmatched. The V gene's germline CDR1 is LNHDA and CDR2 SQIVND (reference sequence). CDR3 length: 17 amino acids. The CDR3 DNA sequence: TGTGCCAGGCCGGACAGGGGGTCCCGAACGGATAATGAAAAACTGTTTTTT. Amino acids: CARPDRGSRTDNEKLFF.

This chain connects TRBV2 to TRBJ2-5; D gene uncertain. Trimming shortened V by 5 bases and J by 5 bases, and 12 bases separated the two germline ends. The CDR3 length is 13 residues. Per the germline V gene, CDR1 is SNHLY and CDR2 is FYNNEI. The CDR3 sequence: CASSSLTRETQYF. The CDR3 nucleotides are TGTGCCAGCAGTTCCCTAACACGGGAGACCCAGTACTTC.

Only a few counts were recorded for this clone. V usage is TRBV30 and J usage is TRBJ2-3; D is perhaps TRBD2 (6 bases). The CDR3 runs to 14 residues. Looked up from germline, CDR1 is GTSNPN and CDR2 is SVGIG (reference sequence). V lost 4 bases and J 0 bases, leaving 11 bases between the germline ends. CDR3: CAWIAGPSTDTQYF. The CDR3 DNA is TGTGCCTGGATTGCGGGGCCTAGCACAGATACGCAGTATTTT.

The rearrangement links TRBV10-3 to TRBJ2-5; 7 bases are shared with TRBD1. In germline, CDR1 is ENHRY, CDR2 SYGVKD. The CDR3 has 14 amino acids. J gave up 2 bases and V 4 bases, and 4 bases lay outside the gene matches. The CDR3 loop reads CAISAGRGQETQYF. The CDR3 DNA follows: TGTGCCATCAGTGCGGGCAGGGGGCAAGAGACCCAGTACTTC.

The rearrangement uses TRBV10-3 and TRBJ2-7; the D gene is possibly TRBD2 (5 bases). Per germline, CDR1 ENHRY and CDR2 SYGVKD. V lost 3 bases and J 6 bases, leaving 15 bases between the germline ends. The CDR3 loop spans 14 amino acids. The CDR3 DNA is TGTGCCATCAGTGACCTAGCCTCGACGGCCGAGCAGTACTTC. It yields the protein CAISDLASTAEQYF.

The rearrangement links TRBV29-1 to TRBJ1-1; no firm D call. This CDR3 has 11 amino acids. Trimming removed 5 bases from V and 1 base from J, with 5 bases in between. CDR1 is SQVTM and CDR2 is ANQGSEA in the germline V gene. CDR3 amino acids: CSVMGNTEAFF. The CDR3 nucleotides read TGCAGCGTTATGGGGAACACTGAAGCTTTCTTT.

This clone has only one observation. One end of the junction does not line up with germline, which may come from a read error. The chain recombines TRBV4-3 with TRBJ2-6; D may match TRBD1 or TRBD2 (6 bases each). Per the germline V gene, CDR1 is LGHNA and CDR2 is YSLEER. This CDR3 has 18 residues. CDR3: CASSQLIGGSSRANVLTF. CDR3 sequence (DNA): TGCGCCAGCAGCCAATTAATAGGGGGGAGCTCTCGGGCCAACGTCCTGACTTTC.

This clone occurred once. DNA for the CDR3: TGTGCCAGCACCTCACCCGACAGGGATGAAGCTTTCTTT. As protein: CASTSPDRDEAFF. The V call is TRBV11-2, the J call TRBJ1-1, with 7 bases lining up with TRBD1. CDR1 and CDR2 from the germline V gene are SGHAT and FQNNGV. CDR3 size: 13 residues. The V segment lost 7 bases and the J segment 7 bases; nucleotides outside the gene matches: 9.

The chain recombines TRBV6-4 with TRBJ2-5; no firm D call. CDR1 and CDR2 from the germline V gene are MRHNA and SNTAGT. The CDR3 contains 15 residues. Trimming cost V 9 bases and J 5 bases, with 22 bases left between them. The CDR3 here is CASSRNSGPAETQYF. DNA of the CDR3: TGTGCCAGTAGCCGGAATTCTGGACCCGCGGAGACCCAGTACTTC.

Here the CDR3 DNA reads TGTGCCAGCAGCTTGAGCGGCGGGGGGGTTAACAATGAGCAGTTCTTC. It codes for CASSLSGGGVNNEQFF. The chain joins TRBV5-4 to TRBJ2-1, with 9 bases that match TRBD2. CDR3 length equals 16 residues. Germline V lookup: CDR1 SGHNT, CDR2 YYREEE (reference sequence). After removal of 1 base from V and 5 bases from J, the junction contained 7 bases not matched to a gene.

The chain is built from TRBV25-1 and TRBJ2-7, with 9 bases lining up with TRBD2. CDR1 is MGHDK and CDR2 is SYGVNS in the germline V gene. The CDR3 has 17 residues. With 3 bases clipped from V and 5 bases from J, the junction kept 14 bases outside the gene matches. CDR3 sequence (DNA): TGTGCCAGCAGTGATAATAGAGGGACTAGCCGACGAAACGAGCAGTACTTC. This encodes CASSDNRGTSRRNEQYF.

The rearrangement joins TRBV27 to TRBJ2-2; D not resolved. The CDR3 is made up of 13 amino acids. V lost 2 bases and J lost 6, with 7 bases in between. In germline, CDR1 is MNHEY, CDR2 SMNVEV (reference sequence). CDR3 region: CASSLTGAGELFF. The CDR3 bases are TGTGCCAGCAGTTTAACGGGTGCCGGGGAGCTGTTTTTT.

The chain employs TRBV6-5 and TRBJ2-7; 9 nucleotides agree with TRBD1. CDR3 size: 15 residues. V gave up 2 bases and J gave up 0 bases; unmatched junction bases: 2. The germline V gene encodes CDR1 MNHEY and CDR2 SVGAGI. The CDR3 sequence is CASSYQGQGSYEQYF. CDR3 DNA: TGTGCCAGCAGTTACCAGGGACAGGGCTCCTACGAGCAGTACTTC.

This chain links TRBV3-1 (or the pseudogene TRBV3-2) with TRBJ2-1; 10 bases line up with TRBD2. The V and J ends lost 5 bases and 4 bases, in that order; junction bases with no gene match: 5. The CDR3 sequence is 15 residues long. Germline V gene sequence: CDR1 LGHDT, CDR2 YNNKEL (reference sequence). The CDR3 nucleotides are TGTGCCAGCAGCTTAGCGGGGGGAGCTTACAATGAGCAGTTCTTC. Translating it yields CASSLAGGAYNEQFF.

The chain combines TRBV11-2 with TRBJ1-4; D unclear. This CDR3 has 14 residues. The germline V gene encodes CDR1 SGHAT and CDR2 FQNNGV. Trimming removed 1 base at V and 7 bases at J, with 10 bases between. CDR3 DNA sequence: TGTGCCAGCAGCTTAGTAGGATCGGGTGAAAAACTGTTTTTT. This gives the protein CASSLVGSGEKLFF.

CDR3 sequence reads: CASSSNRVYGYTF. CDR3 nucleotides: TGTGCCAGCAGCTCCAACAGGGTCTATGGCTACACCTTC. The chain recombines TRBV5-4 with TRBJ1-2, with D possibly being TRBD1 (6 bases). Germline V gene lookup returns CDR1 SGHNT and CDR2 YYREEE (reference sequence). V lost 3 bases, J lost 4 bases, and 10 bases lay in between. The CDR3 extends over 13 amino acids.

This chain uses TRBV7-2 with TRBJ1-3; the D is unclear. The V gene lost 3 bases and the J gene lost 0 bases, with 15 bases spanning the gap. This CDR3 has 17 residues. Germline-derived CDR1 and CDR2 are SGHTA and FQGNSA. CDR3 region: CASSFPGLKSSGNTIYF. CDR3 in DNA: TGTGCCAGCAGCTTTCCCGGACTGAAGAGCTCTGGAAACACCATATATTTT.

V is TRBV12-3 or TRBV12-4 and J is TRBJ1-1; D is perhaps TRBD1 (6 bases). The CDR3 extends over 12 amino acids. Deletions cut 6 bases from V and 7 bases from J, with 12 bases between. The CDR3: CASSPGQFEAFF. CDR3 coding DNA: TGTGCCAGCAGCCCAGGACAGTTTGAAGCTTTCTTT.

V usage is TRBV5-8 and J usage is TRBJ2-6; D perhaps matches TRBD1 (5 bases). Germline values: CDR1 SGHTS, CDR2 YDEGEE. The CDR3 is 15 amino acids. V lost 1 base, J lost 1 base, and 6 bases lay in between. The CDR3 here is CASSLKGSGANVLTF. CDR3 in DNA: TGTGCCAGCAGCTTGAAGGGGTCTGGGGCCAACGTCCTGACTTTC.

The chain recombines TRBV19 with TRBJ1-2, with D unresolved. Per germline, CDR1 LNHDA and CDR2 SQIVND (reference sequence). The V gene lost 7 bases and the J gene lost 4 bases, with 19 bases spanning the gap. This CDR3 region has 15 residues. CDR3 protein: CASKLPGGFFYGYTF. CDR3 nucleotides: TGTGCCAGTAAACTCCCCGGAGGGTTCTTCTATGGCTACACCTTC.

The rearrangement joins TRBV7-6 to TRBJ1-2; 10 nucleotides align to TRBD1. The ends lost 5 bases at V and 6 bases at J; junction bases unmatched: 12. CDR3 length equals 16 residues. CDR1 is SGHVS and CDR2 is FNYEAQ in the germline V gene. The CDR3 nucleotides are TGTGCCAGCAGCCCTGCGACAGGGGGCCTTGGGGATGGCTACACCTTC. It is translated as CASSPATGGLGDGYTF.

The rearrangement links TRBV27 to TRBJ2-7; D ambiguous. The CDR3 runs 14 residues. Germline V lookup: CDR1 MNHEY, CDR2 SMNVEV (reference sequence). With 5 bases removed from V and 2 bases from J, the gap between germline ends came to 13 bases. This chain's CDR3 is CASSPSGPAYEQYF. As DNA, the CDR3 is TGTGCCAGCAGTCCGTCCGGGCCAGCCTACGAGCAGTACTTC.

V usage is TRBV5-1 and J usage is TRBJ2-1, with unresolved D. Trimming pared 4 bases from V and 9 bases from J, leaving 8 bases between. The germline CDR1 and CDR2 sequences are SGHRS and YFSETQ. The CDR3 covers 11 residues. The CDR3 region has the DNA TGCGCCAGCAGCACCGGCGTTGAGCAGTTCTTC. This translates into CASSTGVEQFF.

The V call is TRBV2, the J call TRBJ1-6; 8 nucleotides match TRBD1. The CDR3 has 16 amino acids. The junction had 11 bases not matched to a gene; V was cut back by 5 bases and J by 8 bases. CDR1 and CDR2 from the germline V gene are SNHLY and FYNNEI. CDR3 DNA: TGTGCCAGCAGTCGACAGGGGTTGTTGGTCGATTCACCCCTCCACTTT. Amino acid sequence: CASSRQGLLVDSPLHF. The whole variable domain, remainder taken from reference TRBV2 and TRBJ1-6, is EPEVTQTPSHQVTQMGQEVILRCVPISNHLYFYWYRQILGQKVEFLVSFYNNEISEKSEIFDDQFSVERPDGSNFTLKIRSTKLEDSAMYFCASSRQGLLVDSPLHFGNGTRLTVT.

This chain links TRBV7-3 with TRBJ1-6; D is perhaps TRBD1 (5 bases). V dropped 5 bases and J dropped 6 bases, with 8 bases sitting between them. This CDR3 has 13 residues. Looked up from germline, CDR1 is SGHTA and CDR2 is FQGTGA. CDR3 amino acids: CASSPGTNSPLHF. CDR3 DNA sequence: TGTGCCAGCAGCCCCGGGACTAATTCACCCCTCCACTTT.

The chain links TRBV7-2 to TRBJ1-1, with D uncertain. From germline, CDR1 is SGHTA and CDR2 FQGNSA. The CDR3 is 13 residues long. Trimming removed 4 bases from V and 0 bases from J, with 6 bases in between. The CDR3 sequence: CASSSGLNTEAFF. The CDR3 DNA is TGTGCCAGCAGCTCCGGACTGAACACTGAAGCTTTCTTT.

The gene calls are TRBV4-3 and TRBJ1-2, with D possibly being TRBD1 (5 bases). V dropped 0 bases and J dropped 2 bases, with 10 bases sitting between them. The V gene's germline CDR1 is LGHNA and CDR2 YSLEER. The CDR3 spans 15 residues. The CDR3 nucleotides are TGCGCCAGCAGCCAAGATGGTGGGGCCAACTATGGCTACACCTTC. Encoded protein: CASSQDGGANYGYTF.

The chain carries TRBV7-2 and TRBJ1-1; D remains unclear. The CDR3 has 13 amino acids. Trimming cost V 2 bases and J 1 base, with 5 bases left between them. The germline gives CDR1 SGHTA, CDR2 FQGNSA. The DNA for the CDR3 is TGTGCCAGCAGCTTAAGCCGGAACACTGAAGCTTTCTTT. Translated, it gives CASSLSRNTEAFF.

The rearrangement uses TRBV6-1 and TRBJ1-1; TRBD1 is a possible D gene (6 bases). Germline lookup yields CDR1 MNHNS and CDR2 SASEGT. V lost 3 bases and J lost 7, with 12 bases in between. There are 13 residues in the CDR3. CDR3 bases: TGTGCCAGCAGTGATCGCGGGGGCGGTGAAGCTTTCTTT. This sequence encodes CASSDRGGGEAFF.

The chain employs TRBV27 and TRBJ2-3; 7 bases map to TRBD2. Germline CDR1 reads MNHEY; CDR2 reads SMNVEV (reference sequence). The length of the CDR3 is 15 residues. Unmatched junction bases numbered 5, after V lost 5 bases and J lost 0 bases. The CDR3 bases are TGTGCCAGCAGTGGGAGCGGGATTAGCACAGATACGCAGTATTTT. This translates into CASSGSGISTDTQYF.